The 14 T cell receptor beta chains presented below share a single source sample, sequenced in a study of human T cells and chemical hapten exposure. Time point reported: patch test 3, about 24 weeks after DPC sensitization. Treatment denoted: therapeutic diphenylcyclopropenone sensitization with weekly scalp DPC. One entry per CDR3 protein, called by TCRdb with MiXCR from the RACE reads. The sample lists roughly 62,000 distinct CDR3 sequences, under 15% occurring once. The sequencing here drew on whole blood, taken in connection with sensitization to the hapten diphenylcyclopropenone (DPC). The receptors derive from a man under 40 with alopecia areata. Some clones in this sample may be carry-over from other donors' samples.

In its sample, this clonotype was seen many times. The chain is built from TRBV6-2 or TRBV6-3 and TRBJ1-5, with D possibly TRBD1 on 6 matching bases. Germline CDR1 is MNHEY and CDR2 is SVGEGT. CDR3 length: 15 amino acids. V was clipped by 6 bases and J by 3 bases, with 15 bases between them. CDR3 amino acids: CASRSSWTDNQPQHF. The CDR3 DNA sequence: TGTGCCAGCAGATCATCCTGGACAGACAATCAGCCCCAGCATTTT.

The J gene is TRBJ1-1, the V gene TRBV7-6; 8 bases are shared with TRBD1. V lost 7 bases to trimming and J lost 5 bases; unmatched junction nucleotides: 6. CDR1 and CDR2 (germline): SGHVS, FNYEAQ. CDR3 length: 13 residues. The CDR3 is CASTFQGATEAFF. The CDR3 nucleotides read TGTGCCAGCACCTTCCAGGGGGCGACTGAAGCTTTCTTT.

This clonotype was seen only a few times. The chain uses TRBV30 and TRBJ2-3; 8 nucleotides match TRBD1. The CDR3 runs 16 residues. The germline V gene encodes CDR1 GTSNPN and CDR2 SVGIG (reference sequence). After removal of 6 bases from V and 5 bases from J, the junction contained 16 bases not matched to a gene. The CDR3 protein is CACENSGGAPGDTQYF. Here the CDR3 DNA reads TGTGCCTGCGAAAACTCAGGGGGCGCCCCTGGAGATACGCAGTATTTT.

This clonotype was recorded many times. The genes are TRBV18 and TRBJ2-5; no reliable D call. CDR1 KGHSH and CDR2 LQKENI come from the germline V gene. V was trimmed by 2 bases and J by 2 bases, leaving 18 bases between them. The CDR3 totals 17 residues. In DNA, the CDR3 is TGTGCCAGCTCACCAGCCACCCGGTACTTATTTCAAGAGACCCAGTACTTC. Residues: CASSPATRYLFQETQYF.

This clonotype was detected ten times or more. The DNA of the CDR3 is TGTGCCAGCATGGGCATTTTCTACGAGCAGTACTTC. Its translation is CASMGIFYEQYF. This rearrangement joins TRBV2 to TRBJ2-7; D uncertain. V was shortened by 7 bases and J by 3 bases, with 10 bases between the two germline ends. This CDR3 comprises 12 residues. CDR1 is SNHLY, CDR2 FYNNEI, per germline. The full variable domain, in which reference TRBV2 and TRBJ2-7 provide the parts outside the CDR3, is EPEVTQTPSHQVTQMGQEVILRCVPISNHLYFYWYRQILGQKVEFLVSFYNNEISEKSEIFDDQFSVERPDGSNFTLKIRSTKLEDSAMYFCASMGIFYEQYFGPGTRLTVT.

The CDR3 loop is CASSYFPNTGELFF. As DNA, the CDR3 is TGTGCCAGCAGTTATTTCCCTAACACCGGGGAGCTGTTTTTT. The rearrangement uses TRBV27 and TRBJ2-2; D uncertain. V lost 4 bases, J lost 2 bases, and 8 bases lay in between. The CDR3 is made up of 14 amino acids. Germline V gene data show CDR1 as MNHEY and CDR2 as SMNVEV (reference sequence).

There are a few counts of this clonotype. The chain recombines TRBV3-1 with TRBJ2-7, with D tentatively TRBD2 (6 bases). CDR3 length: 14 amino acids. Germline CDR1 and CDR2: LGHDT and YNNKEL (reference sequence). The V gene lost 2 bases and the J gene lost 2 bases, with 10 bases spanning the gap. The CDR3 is CASSQTGEAYEQYF. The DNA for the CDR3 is TGTGCCAGCAGCCAAACGGGGGAGGCCTACGAGCAGTACTTC.

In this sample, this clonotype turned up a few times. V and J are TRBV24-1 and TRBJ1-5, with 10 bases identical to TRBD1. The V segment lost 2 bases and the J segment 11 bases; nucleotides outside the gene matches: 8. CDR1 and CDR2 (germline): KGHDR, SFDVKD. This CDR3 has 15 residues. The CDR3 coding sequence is TGTGCCACCAGTGATTGGGACAGGGGAGTAGCGGCCCAGCATTTT. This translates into CATSDWDRGVAAQHF.

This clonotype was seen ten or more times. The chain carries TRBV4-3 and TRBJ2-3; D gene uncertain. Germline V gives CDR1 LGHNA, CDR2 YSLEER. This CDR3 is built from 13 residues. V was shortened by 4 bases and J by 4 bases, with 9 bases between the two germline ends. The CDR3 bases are TGCGCCAGCAGCCGAGGCGGCGCAGATACGCAGTATTTT. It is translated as CASSRGGADTQYF.

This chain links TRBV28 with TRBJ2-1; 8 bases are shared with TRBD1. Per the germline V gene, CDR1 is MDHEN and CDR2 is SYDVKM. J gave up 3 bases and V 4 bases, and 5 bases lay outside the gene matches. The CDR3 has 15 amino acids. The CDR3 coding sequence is TGTGCCAGCAGTTCCGGACAGGGCCACTACAATGAGCAGTTCTTC. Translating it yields CASSSGQGHYNEQFF. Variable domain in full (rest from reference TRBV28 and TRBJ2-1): DVKVTQSSRYLVKRTGEKVFLECVQDMDHENMFWYRQDPGLGLRLIYFSYDVKMKEKGDIPEGYSVSREKKERFSLILESASTNQTSMYLCASSSGQGHYNEQFFGPGTRLTVL.

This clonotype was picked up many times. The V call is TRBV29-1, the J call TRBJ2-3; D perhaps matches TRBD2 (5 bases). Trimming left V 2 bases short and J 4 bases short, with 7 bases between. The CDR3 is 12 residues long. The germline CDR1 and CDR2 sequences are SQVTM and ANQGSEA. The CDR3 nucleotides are TGCAGCGTTGAAAGGACTCCAGATACGCAGTATTTT. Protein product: CSVERTPDTQYF.

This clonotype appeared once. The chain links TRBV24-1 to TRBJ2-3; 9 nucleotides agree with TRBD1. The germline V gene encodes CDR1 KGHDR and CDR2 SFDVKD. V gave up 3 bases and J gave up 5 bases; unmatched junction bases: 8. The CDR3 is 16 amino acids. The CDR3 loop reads CATSDPRDRVVDTQYF. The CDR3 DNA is TGTGCCACCAGTGATCCCCGGGACAGGGTGGTAGATACGCAGTATTTT.

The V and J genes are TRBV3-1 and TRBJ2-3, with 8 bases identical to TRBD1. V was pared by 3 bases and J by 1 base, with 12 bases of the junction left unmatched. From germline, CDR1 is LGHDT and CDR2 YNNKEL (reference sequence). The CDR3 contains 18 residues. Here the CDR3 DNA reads TGTGCCAGCAGCCAGGCTTCTTCGACGGGACAGGGCACAGATACGCAGTATTTT. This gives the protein CASSQASSTGQGTDTQYF.

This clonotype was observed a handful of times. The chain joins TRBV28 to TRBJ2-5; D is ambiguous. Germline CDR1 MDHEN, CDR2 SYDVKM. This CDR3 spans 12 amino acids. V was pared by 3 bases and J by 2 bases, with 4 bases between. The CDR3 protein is CASSFMQETQYF. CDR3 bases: TGTGCCAGCAGTTTCATGCAAGAGACCCAGTACTTC.